This T cell receptor beta chain was documented in a study of radiation and T cells in renal cell carcinoma. Study findings and constraints: Baseline intratumoral clonotype presence is unknown without pretreatment biopsies.

Comments on this clone: The antigen remains undetermined.

The germline CDR1 and CDR2 sequences are LGHNA and YSLEER. The CDR3 length is 17 residues. Using immunoSEQ multiplex PCR, the repertoire was profiled, and TCRdb retains in-frame clones only, with some absent. The table has 120,000 or so clones, approximately 75% seen once. Sample time point: blood 2 weeks post-SBRT. As for treatment: 15 Gy SBRT to primary tumor, nephrectomy 4 weeks later. Radiation-treated patients gave blood at baseline, week 2 and week 4. The starting material was blood, obtained from a patient whose treatment included radiotherapy and nephrectomy. V usage is TRBV4-3 and J usage is TRBJ2-5, with 9 nucleotides matching TRBD1. The assigned J gene may be wrong: the sequence end matches TRBJ2-7 better. The source is a woman between 55 and 75 years old with renal cell carcinoma. CDR3 sequence: CASSRGAFRDRVGEQYF. Here the CDR3 DNA reads TGCGCCAGCAGCCGGGGGGCATTCCGGGACAGGGTAGGCGAGCAGTACTTC.